The 25 T cell receptor beta chains listed next were all sequenced from one sample in a study. TCRdb fed the 5' RACE reads into MiXCR, producing one record per CDR3 protein. Of tens of thousands of distinct CDR3 sequences in the sample, 25% to 35% are singletons; the top ten hold 3.5% to 4%. Sequenced: memory CD4+ T cells sorted from a lymph node. Subset given: memory CD4+ T cells, CD4+CD45RO+CD25-. All receptors come from a female donor with breast cancer.

The chain has TRBV7-2 and TRBJ2-1; TRBD2 is a possible D gene (6 bases). V was cut by 2 bases and J by 7 bases, with 9 bases left in between. Germline V CDR1 and CDR2: SGHTA, FQGNSA. The CDR3 has 13 amino acids. CDR3 loop: CASSLIRGNEQFF. The CDR3 region has the DNA TGTGCCAGCAGCTTAATCCGGGGGAATGAGCAGTTCTTC.

Concerning this clonotype itself: A read error may produce the germline difference seen at one junction end. V usage is TRBV5-1 and J usage is TRBJ1-4, with TRBD1 as a possible D gene (5 bases). Per germline, CDR1 SGHRS and CDR2 YFSETQ. The CDR3 runs to 15 residues. CDR3: CASSLGGAANERLFF. In DNA form, the CDR3 reads TGCGCCAGCAGCTTGGGAGGGGCGGCTAATGAAAGACTGTTTTTT.

As regards this clonotype: Given a much more abundant clone one base away, this may be a read error. The V call is TRBV29-1, the J call TRBJ2-7; 8 bases fit TRBD1. This CDR3 spans 14 amino acids. Germline CDR1 and CDR2: SQVTM and ANQGSEA. CDR3 amino acids: CSAEATGTGGEQYF. The CDR3 nucleotides are TGCAGCGCTGAAGCGACCGGGACAGGCGGCGAGCAGTACTTC.

In its sample, this clonotype was seen a few times. The gene calls are TRBV6-5 and TRBJ1-2; a possible D gene is TRBD1 (6 bases). This CDR3 has 12 residues. Germline V gene lookup returns CDR1 MNHEY and CDR2 SVGAGI. Trimming pared 5 bases from V and 7 bases from J, leaving 11 bases between. The CDR3 DNA reads as TGTGCCAGCAGTCGTGAAGGGGGTGGCTACACCTTC. Translated, it gives CASSREGGGYTF.

The gene calls are TRBV20-1 and TRBJ1-2; D is possibly TRBD1 (6 bases). Trimming pared 5 bases from V and 6 bases from J, leaving 16 bases between. Germline CDR1 DFQATT, CDR2 SNEGSKA (reference sequence). The CDR3 is 13 amino acids. This CDR3 is CSAPGGNRDGYTF. In DNA, the CDR3 is TGCAGTGCTCCGGGGGGGAACAGGGATGGCTACACCTTC.

A single count supports this clonotype. The CDR3 reads CSARTGGREKLFF. In DNA, the CDR3 is TGCAGTGCCAGGACAGGGGGCAGAGAAAAACTGTTTTTT. The chain recombines TRBV20-1 with TRBJ1-4; 11 nucleotides match TRBD1. Germline V gene data show CDR1 as DFQATT and CDR2 as SNEGSKA (reference sequence). The V gene end was trimmed by 6 bases and the J gene end by 8 bases; junction bases not matched to a gene: 5. The length of the CDR3 is 13 residues.

A few counts support this clonotype. V is TRBV7-8 and J is TRBJ2-6; D is uncertain. Germline V gene sequence: CDR1 SGHVS, CDR2 FQNEAQ. CDR3 length equals 16 residues. V dropped 2 bases and J dropped 0 bases, with 8 bases sitting between them. The CDR3 DNA sequence: TGTGCCAGCAGCTTATCCCCTTTCTCTGGGGCCAACGTCCTGACTTTC. Encoded protein: CASSLSPFSGANVLTF.

Ten or more counts support this clonotype. The V call is TRBV6-6, the J call TRBJ1-1; possibly TRBD1 for D (5 bases). This CDR3 contains 15 residues. CDR1 is MNHNY, CDR2 SVGAGI, per germline (reference sequence). V was shortened by 6 bases and J by 7 bases, with 21 bases between the two germline ends. The CDR3 reads CASRELVGVGVEAFF. The CDR3 nucleotides read TGTGCCAGCAGGGAACTGGTCGGGGTGGGGGTTGAAGCTTTCTTT.

This chain links TRBV9 with TRBJ2-1; D gene unclear. This CDR3 is 14 amino acids long. CDR1 and CDR2 from the germline V gene are SGDLS and YYNGEE. Trimming left V 3 bases short and J 7 bases short, with 14 bases between. CDR3 sequence (DNA): TGTGCCAGCAGCGCTGACCTAGATGGGAATGAGCAGTTCTTC. Translated, it gives CASSADLDGNEQFF.

The genes are TRBV5-1 and TRBJ2-7; 9 nucleotides match TRBD2. Germline trimming cut 4 bases from V and 6 bases from J; bases unmatched to any gene: 8. Germline-derived CDR1 and CDR2 are SGHRS and YFSETQ. This CDR3 has 14 amino acids. CDR3 in amino acids: CASSLTGTSSEQYF. In DNA, the CDR3 is TGCGCCAGCAGCCTAACCGGGACTAGCAGCGAGCAGTACTTC.

This clonotype occurred a few times. The rearrangement joins TRBV7-9 to TRBJ2-7; weak D call: TRBD1 (6 bases). Trimming took off 6 bases at V and 6 bases at J, with 12 bases between the two ends. CDR1 is SEHNR and CDR2 is FQNEAQ in the germline V gene (reference sequence). This CDR3 region has 12 residues. Here the CDR3 DNA reads TGTGCCAGCAGATCAGGGGTCGGCGAGCAGTACTTC. Translating gives CASRSGVGEQYF.

V gene TRBV5-1 combines with J gene TRBJ2-2; TRBD1 aligns across 7 bases. This CDR3 spans 15 amino acids. V dropped 4 bases and J dropped 6; count of bases not matched to a gene: 9. Per the germline V gene, CDR1 is SGHRS and CDR2 is YFSETQ. This chain's CDR3 is CASSTDRVVAGELFF. CDR3 DNA sequence: TGCGCCAGCAGCACCGACAGGGTAGTTGCCGGGGAGCTGTTTTTT. Using reference TRBV5-1 and TRBJ2-2 for the parts outside the CDR3, the full variable domain is KAGVTQTPRYLIKTRGQQVTLSCSPISGHRSVSWYQQTPGQGLQFLFEYFSETQRNKGNFPGRFSGRQFSNSRSEMNVSTLELGDSALYLCASSTDRVVAGELFFGEGSRLTVL.

This sequence joins TRBV10-3 and TRBJ2-7; D remains unclear. This CDR3 is 13 amino acids long. Germline loops: CDR1 ENHRY, CDR2 SYGVKD. V was shortened by 4 bases and J by 1 base, with 8 bases between the two germline ends. The CDR3 loop reads CAISAGDSYEQYF. The CDR3 DNA is TGTGCCATCAGTGCAGGTGATTCCTACGAGCAGTACTTC.

The V call is TRBV20-1, the J call TRBJ2-3; weak D call: TRBD1 (5 bases). The CDR3 totals 15 residues. The V end was cut by 4 bases, the J end by 1 base, with 15 bases between. Germline V gene data show CDR1 as DFQATT and CDR2 as SNEGSKA (reference sequence). The CDR3 DNA reads TGCAGTGCTACAATGGGGCTGGTTGGCACAGATACGCAGTATTTT. It specifies CSATMGLVGTDTQYF.

This clonotype appeared many times. The rearrangement uses TRBV27 and TRBJ1-1; 7 bases align to TRBD1. The V segment lost 0 bases and the J segment 1 base; nucleotides outside the gene matches: 2. Germline V gene lookup returns CDR1 MNHEY and CDR2 SMNVEV (reference sequence). The CDR3 contains 15 residues. The CDR3 is CASSLSTGRNTEAFF. CDR3 coding DNA: TGTGCCAGCAGTTTATCGACAGGGAGGAACACTGAAGCTTTCTTT.

This clonotype was counted a few times. This chain uses TRBV9 with TRBJ2-1, with a possible D match to TRBD2 (5 bases). Germline values: CDR1 SGDLS, CDR2 YYNGEE. The ends were cut back, 4 bases at V and 9 bases at J, with 14 bases in the middle. This CDR3 spans 13 amino acids. In nucleotides, the CDR3 is TGTGCCAGCAGCCCGTCGGGGTTGGGTGAGCAGTTCTTC. It yields the protein CASSPSGLGEQFF.

This chain uses TRBV28 with TRBJ1-5, with TRBD1 as a possible D gene (6 bases). Between the trimmed V and J ends, which lost 6 bases and 5 bases, there was a span of 14 bases. CDR3 length equals 14 residues. Germline-derived CDR1 and CDR2 are MDHEN and SYDVKM. CDR3 coding DNA: TGTGCCAGCAGCCCTCCCTACAGGGATCAGCCCCAGCATTTT. Translation gives CASSPPYRDQPQHF. Full variable domain (rest looked up from reference TRBV28 and TRBJ1-5): DVKVTQSSRYLVKRTGEKVFLECVQDMDHENMFWYRQDPGLGLRLIYFSYDVKMKEKGDIPEGYSVSREKKERFSLILESASTNQTSMYLCASSPPYRDQPQHFGDGTRLSIL.

The genes are TRBV13 and TRBJ2-2; D call uncertain. Trimming took 5 bases from V and 3 from J, leaving 7 bases between them. The CDR3 is 13 residues long. The V gene's germline CDR1 is PRHDT and CDR2 FYEKMQ (reference sequence). This CDR3 is CASSIEDTGELFF. Here the CDR3 DNA reads TGTGCCAGCAGCATAGAGGACACCGGGGAGCTGTTTTTT.

The chain is built from TRBV9 and TRBJ2-1; D is possibly TRBD1 or TRBD2 (5 bases each). Germline V gives CDR1 SGDLS, CDR2 YYNGEE. There are 15 residues in the CDR3. Trimming took off 4 bases at V and 2 bases at J, with 13 bases between the two ends. The CDR3 DNA reads TGTGCCAGCAGCAGGGACGTCGGAACCTACAATGAGCAGTTCTTC. Amino acid sequence: CASSRDVGTYNEQFF.

This clonotype showed up just a few times. The rearrangement uses TRBV7-3 and TRBJ1-6; no firm D call. Germline lookup yields CDR1 SGHTA and CDR2 FQGTGA. The CDR3 spans 14 residues. The V and J ends lost 4 bases and 7 bases respectively, with 11 bases between them. This chain's CDR3 is CASSSGGRNSPLHF. The CDR3 nucleotides are TGTGCCAGCAGCTCTGGAGGAAGGAATTCACCCCTCCACTTT.

The chain has TRBV24-1 and TRBJ2-1; TRBD2 matches at 9 bases. Trimming took 2 bases from V and 6 from J; bases not matched to a gene: 7. Germline assignment: CDR1 KGHDR and CDR2 SFDVKD. The CDR3 extends over 16 amino acids. DNA for the CDR3: TGTGCCACCAGTGATTCTATTAGCGGGAGAGGCAATGAGCAGTTCTTC. Protein product: CATSDSISGRGNEQFF.

This chain joins TRBV5-5 and TRBJ2-5, with unresolved D. Deletions cut 0 bases from V and 3 bases from J, with 9 bases between. Germline V lookup: CDR1 SGHKS, CDR2 YYEKEE (reference sequence). The CDR3 runs to 14 residues. CDR3: CASSLGDLEETQYF. CDR3 nucleotides: TGTGCCAGCAGCTTGGGTGACTTGGAAGAGACCCAGTACTTC.

This chain connects TRBV12-3 or TRBV12-4 to TRBJ1-2; perhaps TRBD1 as D (6 bases). V lost 6 bases and J lost 5, with 13 bases in between. The length of the CDR3 is 13 residues. CDR3 region: CASSRGRGYGYTF. The CDR3 coding sequence is TGTGCCAGCAGCAGGGGCAGGGGATATGGCTACACCTTC.

The sample holds one count of this clonotype. This rearrangement joins TRBV24-1 to TRBJ2-5; D assignment may be TRBD1 or TRBD2 (5 bases each). The CDR3 sequence is 16 residues long. CDR1 is KGHDR and CDR2 is SFDVKD in the germline V gene. Trimming took off 4 bases at V and 1 base at J, with 15 bases between the two ends. CDR3 amino acids: CATSDESRDGQETQYF. For the CDR3, the DNA is TGTGCCACCAGTGACGAGAGCCGGGACGGCCAAGAGACCCAGTACTTC.

The chain has TRBV12-3 or TRBV12-4 and TRBJ1-1, with D hard to call. V dropped 4 bases and J dropped 1 base, with 10 bases sitting between them. The CDR3 runs 14 residues. CDR3 loop: CASSSGLKNTEAFF. CDR3 nucleotide sequence: TGTGCCAGCAGTTCAGGACTGAAGAACACTGAAGCTTTCTTT.